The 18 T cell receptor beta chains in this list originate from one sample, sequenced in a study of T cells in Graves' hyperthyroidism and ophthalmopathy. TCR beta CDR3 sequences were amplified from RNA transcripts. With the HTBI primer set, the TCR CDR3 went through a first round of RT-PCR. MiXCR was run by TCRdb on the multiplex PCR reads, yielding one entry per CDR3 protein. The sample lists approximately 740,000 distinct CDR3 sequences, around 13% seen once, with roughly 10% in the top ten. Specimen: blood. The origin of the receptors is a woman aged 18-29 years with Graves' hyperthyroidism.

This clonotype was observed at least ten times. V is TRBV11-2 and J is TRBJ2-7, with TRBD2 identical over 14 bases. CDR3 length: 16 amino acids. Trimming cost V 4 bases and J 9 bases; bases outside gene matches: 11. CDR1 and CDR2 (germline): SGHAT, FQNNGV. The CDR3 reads CASSSGLAGGNRVQYF. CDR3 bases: TGTGCCAGCAGCTCCGGACTAGCGGGAGGTAATCGGGTGCAGTACTTC.

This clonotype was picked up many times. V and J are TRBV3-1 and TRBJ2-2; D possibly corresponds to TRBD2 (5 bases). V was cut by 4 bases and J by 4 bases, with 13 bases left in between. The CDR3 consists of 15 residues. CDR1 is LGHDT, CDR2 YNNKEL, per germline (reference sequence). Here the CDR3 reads CASSLGIPPTGELFF. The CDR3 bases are TGTGCCAGCAGCCTCGGGATCCCGCCCACCGGGGAGCTGTTTTTT.

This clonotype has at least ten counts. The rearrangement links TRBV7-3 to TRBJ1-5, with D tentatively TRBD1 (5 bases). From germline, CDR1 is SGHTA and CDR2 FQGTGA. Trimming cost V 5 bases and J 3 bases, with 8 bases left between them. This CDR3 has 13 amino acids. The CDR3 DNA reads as TGTGCCAGCAGCGCAGGGCCCAATCAGCCCCAGCATTTT. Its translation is CASSAGPNQPQHF.

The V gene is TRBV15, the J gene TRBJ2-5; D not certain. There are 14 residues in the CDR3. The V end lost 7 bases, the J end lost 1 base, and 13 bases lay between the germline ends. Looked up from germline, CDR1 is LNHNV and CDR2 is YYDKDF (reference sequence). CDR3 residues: CATNLDGTQETQYF. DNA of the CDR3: TGTGCCACCAACCTGGACGGAACCCAAGAGACCCAGTACTTC. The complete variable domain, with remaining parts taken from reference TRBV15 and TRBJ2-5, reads DAMVIQNPRYQVTQFGKPVTLSCSQTLNHNVMYWYQQKSSQAPKLLFHYYDKDFNNEADTPDNFQSRRPNTSFCFLDIRSPGLGDTAMYLCATNLDGTQETQYFGPGTRLLVL.

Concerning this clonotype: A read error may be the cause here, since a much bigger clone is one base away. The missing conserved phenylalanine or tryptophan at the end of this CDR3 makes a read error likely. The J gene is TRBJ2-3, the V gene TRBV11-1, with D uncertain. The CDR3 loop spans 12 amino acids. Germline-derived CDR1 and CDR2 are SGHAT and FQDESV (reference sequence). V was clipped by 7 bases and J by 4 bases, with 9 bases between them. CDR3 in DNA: TGTGCCAGCACTGTTGGGGCAGATACGCAGTATATT. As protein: CASTVGADTQYI.

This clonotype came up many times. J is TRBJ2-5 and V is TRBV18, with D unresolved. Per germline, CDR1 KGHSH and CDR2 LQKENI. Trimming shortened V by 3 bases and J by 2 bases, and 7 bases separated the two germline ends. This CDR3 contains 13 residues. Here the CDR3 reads CASSPAEQETQYF. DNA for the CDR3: TGTGCCAGCTCACCGGCGGAACAAGAGACCCAGTACTTC.

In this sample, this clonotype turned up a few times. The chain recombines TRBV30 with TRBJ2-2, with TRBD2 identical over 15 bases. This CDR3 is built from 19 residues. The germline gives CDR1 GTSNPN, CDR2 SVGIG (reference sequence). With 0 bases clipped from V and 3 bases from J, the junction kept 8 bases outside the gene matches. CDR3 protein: CAWSVPRTSGRGDTGELFF. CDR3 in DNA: TGTGCCTGGAGTGTACCCAGGACTAGCGGGAGGGGTGACACCGGGGAGCTGTTTTTT.

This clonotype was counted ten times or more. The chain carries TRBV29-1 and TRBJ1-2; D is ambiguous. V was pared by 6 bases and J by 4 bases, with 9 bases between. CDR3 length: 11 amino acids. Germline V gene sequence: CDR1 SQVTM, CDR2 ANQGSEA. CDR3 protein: CSVGESYGYTF. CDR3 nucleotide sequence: TGCAGCGTAGGAGAGAGCTATGGCTACACCTTC. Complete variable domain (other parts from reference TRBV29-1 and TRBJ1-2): SAVISQKPSRDICQRGTSLTIQCQVDSQVTMMFWYRQQPGQSLTLIATANQGSEATYESGFVIDKFPISRPNLTFSTLTVSNMSPEDSSIYLCSVGESYGYTFGSGTRLTVV.

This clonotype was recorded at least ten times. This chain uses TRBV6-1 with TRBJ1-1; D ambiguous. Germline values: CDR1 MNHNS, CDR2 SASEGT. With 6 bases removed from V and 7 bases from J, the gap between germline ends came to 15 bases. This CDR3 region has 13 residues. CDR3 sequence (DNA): TGTGCCAGCAGCTATGACGAGTTGAGTGAAGCTTTCTTT. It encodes CASSYDELSEAFF.

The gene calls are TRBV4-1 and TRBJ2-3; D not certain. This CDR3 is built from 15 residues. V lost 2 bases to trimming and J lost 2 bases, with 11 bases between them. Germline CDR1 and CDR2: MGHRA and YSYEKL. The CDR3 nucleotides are TGCGCCAGCAGCCAATATCCCTTGCACACAGATACGCAGTATTTT. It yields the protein CASSQYPLHTDTQYF.

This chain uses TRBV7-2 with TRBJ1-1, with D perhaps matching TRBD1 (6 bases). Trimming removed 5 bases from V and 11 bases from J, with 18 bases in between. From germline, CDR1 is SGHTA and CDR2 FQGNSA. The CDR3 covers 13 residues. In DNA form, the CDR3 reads TGTGCCAGCAGCCAAGGGGGAATCCCGAAGGCTTTCTTT. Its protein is CASSQGGIPKAFF.

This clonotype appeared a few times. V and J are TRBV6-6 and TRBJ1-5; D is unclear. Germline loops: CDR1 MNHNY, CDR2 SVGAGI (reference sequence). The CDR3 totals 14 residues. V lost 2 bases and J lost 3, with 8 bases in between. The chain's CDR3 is CASSYRFANQPQHF. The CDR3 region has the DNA TGTGCCAGCAGTTACAGGTTCGCCAATCAGCCCCAGCATTTT.

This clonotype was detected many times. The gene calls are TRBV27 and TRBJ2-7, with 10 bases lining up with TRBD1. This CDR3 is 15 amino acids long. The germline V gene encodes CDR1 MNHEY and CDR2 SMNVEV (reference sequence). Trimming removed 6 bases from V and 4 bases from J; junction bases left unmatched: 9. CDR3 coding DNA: TGTGCCAGCAGAACCCGGACAGGGGGTTTGTACGAGCAGTACTTC. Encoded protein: CASRTRTGGLYEQYF.

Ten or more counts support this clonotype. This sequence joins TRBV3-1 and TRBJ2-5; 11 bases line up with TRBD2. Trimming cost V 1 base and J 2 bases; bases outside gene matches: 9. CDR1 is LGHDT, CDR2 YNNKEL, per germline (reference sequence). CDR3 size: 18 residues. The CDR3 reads CASSQATSGSELQETQYF. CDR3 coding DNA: TGTGCCAGCAGCCAAGCTACTAGCGGGAGTGAACTTCAAGAGACCCAGTACTTC.

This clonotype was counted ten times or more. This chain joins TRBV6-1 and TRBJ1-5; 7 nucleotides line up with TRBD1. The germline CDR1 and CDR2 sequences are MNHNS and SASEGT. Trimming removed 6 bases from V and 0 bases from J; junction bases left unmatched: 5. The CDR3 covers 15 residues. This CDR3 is CASRSGTASNQPQHF. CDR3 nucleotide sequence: TGTGCCAGCAGATCCGGGACAGCTAGCAATCAGCCCCAGCATTTT.

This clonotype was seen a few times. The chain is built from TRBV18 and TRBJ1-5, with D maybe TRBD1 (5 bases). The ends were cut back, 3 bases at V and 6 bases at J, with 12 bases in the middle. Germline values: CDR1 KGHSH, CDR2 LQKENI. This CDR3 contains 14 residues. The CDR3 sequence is CASSPSSGLQPQHF. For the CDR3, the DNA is TGTGCCAGCTCACCTTCTTCGGGACTTCAGCCCCAGCATTTT.

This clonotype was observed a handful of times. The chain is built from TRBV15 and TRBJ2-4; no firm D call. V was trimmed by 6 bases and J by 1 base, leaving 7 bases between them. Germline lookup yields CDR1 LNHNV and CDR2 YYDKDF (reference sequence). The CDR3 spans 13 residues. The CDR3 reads CATSLQAKNIQYF. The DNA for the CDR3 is TGTGCCACCAGTCTGCAGGCCAAAAACATTCAGTACTTC.

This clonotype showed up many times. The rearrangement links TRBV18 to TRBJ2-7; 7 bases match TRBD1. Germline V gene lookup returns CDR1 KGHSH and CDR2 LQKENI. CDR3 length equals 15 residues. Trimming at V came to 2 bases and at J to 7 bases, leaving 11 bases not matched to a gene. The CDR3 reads CASSPGTVRLSEQYF. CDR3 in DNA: TGTGCCAGCTCACCAGGGACAGTACGGCTTTCGGAGCAGTACTTC.